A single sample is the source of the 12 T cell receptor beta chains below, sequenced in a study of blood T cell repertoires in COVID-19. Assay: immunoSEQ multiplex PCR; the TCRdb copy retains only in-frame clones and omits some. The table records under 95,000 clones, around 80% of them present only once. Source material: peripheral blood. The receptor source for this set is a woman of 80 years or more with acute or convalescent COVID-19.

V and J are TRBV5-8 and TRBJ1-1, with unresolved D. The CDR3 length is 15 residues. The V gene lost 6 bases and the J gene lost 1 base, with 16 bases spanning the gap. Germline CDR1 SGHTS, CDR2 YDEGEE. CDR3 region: CASNRPLSRNTEAFF. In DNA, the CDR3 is TGTGCCAGCAACAGACCCCTGTCGAGGAACACTGAAGCTTTCTTT.

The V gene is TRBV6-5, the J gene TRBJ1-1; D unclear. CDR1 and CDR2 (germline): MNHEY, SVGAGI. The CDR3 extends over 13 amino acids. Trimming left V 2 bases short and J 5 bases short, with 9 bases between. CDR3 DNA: TGTGCCAGCAGTTACAACGCACTGACTGAAGCTTTCTTT. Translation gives CASSYNALTEAFF.

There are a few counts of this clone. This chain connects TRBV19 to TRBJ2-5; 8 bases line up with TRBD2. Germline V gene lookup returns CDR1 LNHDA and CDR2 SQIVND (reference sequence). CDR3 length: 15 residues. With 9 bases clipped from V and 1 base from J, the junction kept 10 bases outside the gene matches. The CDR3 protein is CASLFSGTGQETQYF. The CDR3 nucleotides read TGTGCCAGCCTTTTTAGCGGGACGGGCCAAGAGACCCAGTACTTC.

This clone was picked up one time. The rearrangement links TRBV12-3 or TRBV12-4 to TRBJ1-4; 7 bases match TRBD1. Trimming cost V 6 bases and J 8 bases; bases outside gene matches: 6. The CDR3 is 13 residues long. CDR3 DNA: TGTGCCAGCAGGGCCCAACAGGGGGAAAAACTGTTTTTT. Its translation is CASRAQQGEKLFF.

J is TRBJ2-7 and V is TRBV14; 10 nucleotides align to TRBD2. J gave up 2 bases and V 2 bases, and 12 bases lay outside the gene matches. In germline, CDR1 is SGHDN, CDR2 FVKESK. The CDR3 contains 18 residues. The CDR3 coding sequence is TGTGCCAGCAGCCAACTTCGGGCTAGCGGGAGCCTTACCTACGAGCAGTACTTC. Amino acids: CASSQLRASGSLTYEQYF.

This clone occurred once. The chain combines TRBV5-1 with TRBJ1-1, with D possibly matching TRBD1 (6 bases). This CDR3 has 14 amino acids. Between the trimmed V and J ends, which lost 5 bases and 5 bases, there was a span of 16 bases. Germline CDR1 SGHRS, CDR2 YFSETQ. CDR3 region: CASRFATGNTEAFF. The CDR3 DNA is TGCGCCAGCAGGTTCGCGACAGGCAATACTGAAGCTTTCTTT.

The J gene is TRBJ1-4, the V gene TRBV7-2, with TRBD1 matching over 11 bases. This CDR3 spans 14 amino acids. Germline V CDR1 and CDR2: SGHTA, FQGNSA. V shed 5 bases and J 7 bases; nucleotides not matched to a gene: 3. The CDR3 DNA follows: TGTGCCAGCAGCCGGGACAGGGGGAGTGAAAAACTGTTTTTT. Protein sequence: CASSRDRGSEKLFF.

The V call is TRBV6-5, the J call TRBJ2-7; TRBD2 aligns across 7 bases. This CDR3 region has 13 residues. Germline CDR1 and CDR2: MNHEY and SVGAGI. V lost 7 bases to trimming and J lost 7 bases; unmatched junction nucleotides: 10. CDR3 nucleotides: TGTGCCAGCATGGGCGGGAGCCTAAATGAGCAGTACTTC. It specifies CASMGGSLNEQYF.

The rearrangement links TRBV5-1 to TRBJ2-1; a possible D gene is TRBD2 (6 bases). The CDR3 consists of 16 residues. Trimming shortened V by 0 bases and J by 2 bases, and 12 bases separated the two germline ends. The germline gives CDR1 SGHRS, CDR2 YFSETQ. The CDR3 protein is CASSLASGEAYNEQFF. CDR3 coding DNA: TGCGCCAGCAGCTTGGCATCGGGAGAAGCCTACAATGAGCAGTTCTTC.

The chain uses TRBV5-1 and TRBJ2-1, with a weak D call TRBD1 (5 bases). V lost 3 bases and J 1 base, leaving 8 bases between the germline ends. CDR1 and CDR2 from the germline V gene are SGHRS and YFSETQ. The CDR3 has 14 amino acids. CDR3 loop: CASSSQGSYNEQFF. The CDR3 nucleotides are TGCGCCAGCAGCTCCCAGGGATCCTACAATGAGCAGTTCTTC.

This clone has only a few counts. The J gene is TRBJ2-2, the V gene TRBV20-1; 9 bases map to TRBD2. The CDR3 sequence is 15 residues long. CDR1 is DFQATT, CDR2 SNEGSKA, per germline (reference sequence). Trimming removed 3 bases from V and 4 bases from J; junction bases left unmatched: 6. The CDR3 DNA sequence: TGCAGTGCTAGTGAGACTAGCGGTATCACCGGGGAGCTGTTTTTT. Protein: CSASETSGITGELFF.

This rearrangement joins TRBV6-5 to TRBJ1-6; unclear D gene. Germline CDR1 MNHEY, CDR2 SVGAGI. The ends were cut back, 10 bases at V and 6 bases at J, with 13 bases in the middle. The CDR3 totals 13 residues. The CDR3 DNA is TGTGCCATCGTGATCCAAGCTAATTCACCCCTCCACTTT. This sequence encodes CAIVIQANSPLHF.